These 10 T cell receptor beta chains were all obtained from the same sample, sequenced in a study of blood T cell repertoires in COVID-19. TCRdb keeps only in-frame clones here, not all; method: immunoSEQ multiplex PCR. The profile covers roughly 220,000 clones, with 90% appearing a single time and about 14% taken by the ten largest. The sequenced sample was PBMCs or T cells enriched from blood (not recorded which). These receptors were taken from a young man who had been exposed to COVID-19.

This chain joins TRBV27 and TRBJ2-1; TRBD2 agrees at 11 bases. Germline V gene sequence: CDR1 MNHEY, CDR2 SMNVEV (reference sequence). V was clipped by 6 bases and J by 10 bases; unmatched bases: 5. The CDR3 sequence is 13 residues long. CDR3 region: CASSKRTSGEQFF. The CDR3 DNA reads TGTGCCAGCAGCAAGAGGACTAGCGGGGAGCAGTTCTTC.

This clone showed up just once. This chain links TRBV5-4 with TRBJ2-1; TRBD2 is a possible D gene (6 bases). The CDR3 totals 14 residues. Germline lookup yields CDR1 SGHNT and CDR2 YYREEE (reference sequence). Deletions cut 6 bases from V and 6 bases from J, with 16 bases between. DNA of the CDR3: TGTGCCAGCATTAAAGCGGGTGGGGCCAATGAGCAGTTCTTC. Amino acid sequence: CASIKAGGANEQFF.

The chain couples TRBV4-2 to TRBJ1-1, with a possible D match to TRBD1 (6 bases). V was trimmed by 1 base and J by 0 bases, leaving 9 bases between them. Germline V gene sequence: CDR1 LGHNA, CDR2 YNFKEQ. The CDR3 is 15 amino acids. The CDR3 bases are TGTGCCAGCAGCCAAGCGGACAGAATGAACACTGAAGCTTTCTTT. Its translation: CASSQADRMNTEAFF.

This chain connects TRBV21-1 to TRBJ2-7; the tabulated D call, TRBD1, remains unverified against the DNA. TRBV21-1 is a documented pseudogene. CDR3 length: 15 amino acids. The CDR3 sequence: CASNRGDRGLNEQYF. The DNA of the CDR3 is TGTGCCAGCAACCGAGGGGACAGGGGGCTGAACGAGCAGTACTTC.

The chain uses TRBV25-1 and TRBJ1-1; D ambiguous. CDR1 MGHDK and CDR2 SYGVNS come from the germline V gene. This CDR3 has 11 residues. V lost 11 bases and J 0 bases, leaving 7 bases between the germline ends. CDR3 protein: CAAEVNTEAFF. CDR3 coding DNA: TGTGCCGCGGAAGTGAACACTGAAGCTTTCTTT.

CDR3 nucleotides: TGTGCCAGCAGCTTGGGCCACACCGGGGAGCTGTTTTTT. This codes for CASSLGHTGELFF. V is TRBV7-3 and J is TRBJ2-2; D remains unclear. The CDR3 consists of 13 residues. Trimming cost V 3 bases and J 3 bases, with 5 bases left between them. Germline V gene sequence: CDR1 SGHTA, CDR2 FQGTGA.

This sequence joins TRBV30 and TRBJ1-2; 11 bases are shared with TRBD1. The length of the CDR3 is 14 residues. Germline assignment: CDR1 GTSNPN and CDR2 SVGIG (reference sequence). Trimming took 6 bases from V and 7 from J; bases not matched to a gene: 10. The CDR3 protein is CACHQGQGAVGYTF. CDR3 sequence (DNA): TGTGCCTGCCACCAAGGACAGGGGGCCGTTGGCTACACCTTC.

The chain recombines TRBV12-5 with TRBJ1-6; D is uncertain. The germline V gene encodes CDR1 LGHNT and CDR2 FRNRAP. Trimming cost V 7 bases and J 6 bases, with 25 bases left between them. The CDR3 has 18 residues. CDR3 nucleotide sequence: TGTGCTAGTGTTGTTTTTCCCGAACCGGGTCCACGTAATTCACCCCTCCACTTT. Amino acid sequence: CASVVFPEPGPRNSPLHF.

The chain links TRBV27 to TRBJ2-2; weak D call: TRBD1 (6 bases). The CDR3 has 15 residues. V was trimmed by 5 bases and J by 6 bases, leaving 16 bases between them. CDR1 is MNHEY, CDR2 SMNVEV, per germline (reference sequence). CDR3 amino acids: CASSPLSGVAGELFF. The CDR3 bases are TGTGCCAGCAGTCCCCTCTCAGGGGTGGCCGGGGAGCTGTTTTTT.

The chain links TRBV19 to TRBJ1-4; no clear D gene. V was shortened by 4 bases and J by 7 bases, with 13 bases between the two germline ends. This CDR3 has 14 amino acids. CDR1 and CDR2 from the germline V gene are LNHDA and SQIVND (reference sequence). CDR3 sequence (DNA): TGTGCCAGTAGTAGCCGGGAGTCTCGTGAAAAACTGTTTTTT. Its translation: CASSSRESREKLFF.